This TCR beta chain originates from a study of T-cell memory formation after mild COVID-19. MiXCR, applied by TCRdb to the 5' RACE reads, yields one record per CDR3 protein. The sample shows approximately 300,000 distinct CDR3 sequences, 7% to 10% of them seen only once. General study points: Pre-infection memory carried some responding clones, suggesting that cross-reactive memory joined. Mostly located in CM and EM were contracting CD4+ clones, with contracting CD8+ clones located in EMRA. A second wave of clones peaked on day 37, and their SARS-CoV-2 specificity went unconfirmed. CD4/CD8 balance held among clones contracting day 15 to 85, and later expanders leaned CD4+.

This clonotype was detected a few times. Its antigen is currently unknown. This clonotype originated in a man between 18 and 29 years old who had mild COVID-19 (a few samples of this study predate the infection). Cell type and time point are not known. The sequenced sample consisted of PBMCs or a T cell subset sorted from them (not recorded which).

The CDR3 region is CASSLDQAGPGYF. The CDR3 nucleotides read TGTGCCAGCAGCTTAGATCAGGCGGGACCGGGGTACTTC. This rearrangement joins TRBV11-2 to TRBJ2-5, with D possibly TRBD2 on 6 matching bases. V lost 0 bases, J lost 13 bases, and 15 bases lay in between. The CDR3 consists of 13 residues. Germline V CDR1 and CDR2: SGHAT, FQNNGV.